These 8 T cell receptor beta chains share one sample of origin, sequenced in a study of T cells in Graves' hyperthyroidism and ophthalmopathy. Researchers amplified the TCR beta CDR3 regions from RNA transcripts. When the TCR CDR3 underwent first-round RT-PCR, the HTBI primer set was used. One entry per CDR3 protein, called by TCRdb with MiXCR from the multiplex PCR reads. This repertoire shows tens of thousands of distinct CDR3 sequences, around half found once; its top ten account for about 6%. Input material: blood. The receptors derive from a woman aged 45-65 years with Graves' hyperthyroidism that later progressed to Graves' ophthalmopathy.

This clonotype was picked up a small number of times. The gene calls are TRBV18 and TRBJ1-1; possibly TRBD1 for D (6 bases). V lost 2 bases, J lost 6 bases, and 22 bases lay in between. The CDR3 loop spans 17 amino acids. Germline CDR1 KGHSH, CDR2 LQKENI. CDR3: CASSPSIAVGRGAEAFF. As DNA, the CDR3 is TGTGCCAGCTCACCATCTATAGCTGTGGGCAGGGGTGCTGAAGCTTTCTTT. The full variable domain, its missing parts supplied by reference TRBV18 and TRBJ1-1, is NAGVMQNPRHLVRRRGQEARLRCSPMKGHSHVYWYRQLPEEGLKFMVYLQKENIIDESGMPKERFSAEFPKEGPSILRIQQVVRGDSAAYFCASSPSIAVGRGAEAFFGQGTRLTVV.

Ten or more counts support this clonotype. The CDR3 DNA sequence: TGTGCCAGCAGACCGACAGCCAACCAAGAGACCCAGTACTTC. This sequence encodes CASRPTANQETQYF. The chain has TRBV27 and TRBJ2-5; TRBD1 might be the D (5 bases). The germline V gene has CDR1 MNHEY and CDR2 SMNVEV (reference sequence). Trimming stripped 6 bases from V and 0 bases from J, with 11 bases between. There are 14 residues in the CDR3.

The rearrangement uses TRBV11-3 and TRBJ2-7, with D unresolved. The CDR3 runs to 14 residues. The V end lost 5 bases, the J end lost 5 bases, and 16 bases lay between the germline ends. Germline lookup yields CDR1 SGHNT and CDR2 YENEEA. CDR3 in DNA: TGTGCCAGCAGCCCTGGCCGGAACTATGACGAGCAGTACTTC. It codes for CASSPGRNYDEQYF.

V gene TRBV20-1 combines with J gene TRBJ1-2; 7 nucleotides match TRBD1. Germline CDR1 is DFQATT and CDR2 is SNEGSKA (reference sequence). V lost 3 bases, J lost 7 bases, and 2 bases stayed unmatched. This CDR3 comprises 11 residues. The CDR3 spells CSAREGAGYTF. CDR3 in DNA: TGCAGTGCTAGGGAGGGGGCTGGCTACACCTTC.

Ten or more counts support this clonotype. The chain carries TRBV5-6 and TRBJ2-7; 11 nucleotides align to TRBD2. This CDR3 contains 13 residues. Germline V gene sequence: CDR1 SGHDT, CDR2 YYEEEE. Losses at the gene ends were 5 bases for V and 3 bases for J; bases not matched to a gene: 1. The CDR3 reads CASSTSGGYEQYF. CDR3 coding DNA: TGTGCCAGCAGTACTAGCGGGGGCTACGAGCAGTACTTC.

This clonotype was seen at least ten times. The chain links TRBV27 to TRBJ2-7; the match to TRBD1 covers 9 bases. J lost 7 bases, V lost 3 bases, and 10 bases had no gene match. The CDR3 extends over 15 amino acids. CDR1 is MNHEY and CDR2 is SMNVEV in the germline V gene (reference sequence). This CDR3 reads CASSFWGQGSREQYF. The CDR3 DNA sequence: TGTGCCAGCAGTTTTTGGGGACAGGGTTCTCGGGAGCAGTACTTC.

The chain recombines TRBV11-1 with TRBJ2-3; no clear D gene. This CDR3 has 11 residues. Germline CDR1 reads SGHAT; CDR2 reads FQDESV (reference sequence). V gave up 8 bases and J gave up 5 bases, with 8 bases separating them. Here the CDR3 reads CASPKGDTQYF. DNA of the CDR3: TGTGCCAGCCCCAAGGGAGATACGCAGTATTTT.

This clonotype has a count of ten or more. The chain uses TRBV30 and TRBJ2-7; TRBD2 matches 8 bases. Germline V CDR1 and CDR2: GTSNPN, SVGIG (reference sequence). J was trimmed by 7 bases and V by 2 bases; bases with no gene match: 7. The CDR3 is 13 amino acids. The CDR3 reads CAWSLVAGIEQYF. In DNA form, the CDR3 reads TGTGCCTGGAGTCTGGTAGCGGGGATTGAGCAGTACTTC.